This TCR beta chain originates from a study of shared clonotypes between healthy human individuals. Study-level findings and limits: Apart from blood, nothing was sampled; tissue repertoires likely differ.

Data came from immunoSEQ multiplex PCR; TCRdb stores just in-frame clones and leaves some out. This sample has 1.5 million to 2.5 million clones, with less than 95% found just once. Naivety among CD8 cells was defined by CD45RO negativity and positive CCR7 selection, thereby excluding terminally differentiated effector memory CD45RA+ cells. Regarding this clone: The antigen is unknown.

The sequencing sample was made of naive CD8+ T cells sorted from blood. The receptor was derived from a man aged 18 to 30 in good health.

Here the CDR3 DNA reads TGTGCCAGTAGTTGGACAGGACAGAACACTGAAGCTTTCTTT. Translating gives CASSWTGQNTEAFF. The chain uses TRBV19 and TRBJ1-1; 7 bases line up with TRBD1. Trimming took 5 bases from V and 1 from J; bases not matched to a gene: 4. This CDR3 has 14 residues. The germline CDR1 and CDR2 sequences are LNHDA and SQIVND (reference sequence).